The rows below give T cell receptor beta chains drawn from one sample of a study of shared clonotypes between healthy human individuals. The protocol was immunoSEQ multiplex PCR, while the TCRdb copy is restricted to in-frame clones and leaves out a portion. The data hold 2,500,000 or so clones, with 93% observed a single time. Sequenced input: naive CD4+ T cells from PBMCs. All receptors come from a man aged 18-30 years in good health. Some clones in this sample may be carry-over from other donors' samples. CDR3s include the opening cysteine and the closing phenylalanine or tryptophan. The D gene is left open where the match is weak. Size is stated for part of the rows, as once, few or many counts, or as a class when the clone is expanded.

J,size,V,D,DNA,CDR3
TRBJ2-1,NA,TRBV7-9,TRBD2,TGTGCCAGCAGCACGGGACTAGCGGGAGTTTTAAATGAGCAGTTCTTC,CASSTGLAGVLNEQFF
TRBJ2-1,NA,TRBV4-2,TRBD2,TGTGCCAGCAGCCCCGGGACTAGCGGGAGCAACAATGAGCAGTTCTTC,CASSPGTSGSNNEQFF
TRBJ2-1,NA,TRBV4-1,TRBD2,TGCGCCAGCAGCCGCCCCGGGCTAGCGGGAATGTATGAGCAGTTCTTC,CASSRPGLAGMYEQFF
TRBJ2-7,NA,TRBV4-2,TRBD2,TGTGCCAGCAGCCAAACCGGGACTAGCTACGAGCAGTACTTC,CASSQTGTSYEQYF
TRBJ1-2,NA,TRBV9,NA,TGTGCCAGCAGCGTAGCTACTTGGGGAACCTATGGCTACACCTTC,CASSVATWGTYGYTF
TRBJ1-2,NA,TRBV6-8,NA,TGTGCCAGCAGCTCACCTACAGGTAGCTATGGCTACACCTTC,CASSSPTGSYGYTF
TRBJ2-2,NA,TRBV23-1,NA,TGCGCCAGCAGTCAAAATCACCCCAATGAGGAGGGGGTACACACCGGGGAGCTGTTTTTT,CASSQNHPNEEGVHTGELFF
TRBJ2-2,NA,TRBV7-9,TRBD2,TGTGCCAGCAGCTTAGGCACTAGCGGGCGGCACACCGGGGAGCTGTTTTTT,CASSLGTSGRHTGELFF
TRBJ2-1,NA,TRBV12-5,TRBD2,TGTGCTAGTGGTTTGGGACTAGCGGGGAGTAATGAGCAGTTCTTC,CASGLGLAGSNEQFF
TRBJ2-7,NA,TRBV5-3,NA,TGTGCCAGAAGCTACGCGGACAGTCAGACCTACGAGCAGTACTTC,CARSYADSQTYEQYF
TRBJ2-7,NA,TRBV5-4,TRBD2,TGTGCCAGCAGCCGGGGGGTGGGACTGTACATCGAGCAGTACTTC,CASSRGVGLYIEQYF
TRBJ2-7,NA,TRBV7-6,TRBD1,TGTGCCAGCAGCTTAACAGGGGGCGGGCCGGCCTACGAGCAGTACTTC,CASSLTGGGPAYEQYF
TRBJ2-3,NA,TRBV19,TRBD2,TGTGCCAGTAGTACCTCTAGCGGGAGGGCGACAGATACGCAGTATTTT,CASSTSSGRATDTQYF
TRBJ2-5,NA,TRBV28,NA,TGTGCCAGCAGTCCACAGCGCCCCGAGACCCAGTACTTC,CASSPQRPETQYF
TRBJ2-7,NA,TRBV4-3,NA,TGCGCCAGCAGCCAGCGACAGGCCGCCTACGAGCAGTACTTC,CASSQRQAAYEQYF
TRBJ1-1,NA,TRBV4-3,NA,TGCGCCAGCAGCCAAGATGTTAGGACCGTGAACACTGAAGCTTTCTTT,CASSQDVRTVNTEAFF
TRBJ2-1,NA,TRBV4-2,NA,TGTGCCAGCAGCCCGGTGGGCGACCGTGAGCAGTTCTTC,CASSPVGDREQFF
TRBJ2-3,NA,TRBV7-2,NA,TGTGCCAGCAGCTTAGATACTCGAGCTACAGATACGCAGTATTTT,CASSLDTRATDTQYF
TRBJ1-2,NA,TRBV19,TRBD1,TGTGCCAGTAACCCGGACAGGAACCCTTATGGCTACACCTTC,CASNPDRNPYGYTF
TRBJ2-3,NA,TRBV19,NA,TGTGCCTCGAACCGGGCTAGACGAGATACGCAGTATTTT,CASNRARRDTQYF
TRBJ1-5,once,TRBV10-3,NA,TGTGCCATCAGTGAGGGTGTCGGGGGCCGGCAGCCCCAGCATTTT,CAISEGVGGRQPQHF
TRBJ1-5,NA,TRBV27,NA,TGTGCCAGCAGTGGACCAGGGTATAGCAATCAGCCCCAGCATTTT,CASSGPGYSNQPQHF
TRBJ1-5,NA,TRBV6-6,NA,TGTGCCAGCAGCGGCGGACAGTTTAATCAGCCCCAGCATTTT,CASSGGQFNQPQHF
TRBJ1-2,NA,TRBV29-1,TRBD1,TGCAGCGTTGGGACGGACAGGGGATACTATGGCTACACCTTC,CSVGTDRGYYGYTF
TRBJ2-2,NA,TRBV9,NA,TGTGCCAGCAGCGCCCAGGGTAGCAGCACCTGGGAGCTGTTTTTT,CASSAQGSSTWELFF
TRBJ1-2,NA,TRBV27,NA,TGTGCCAGCAGTTTATCCCCCCACATTAGTCGGTATGGCTACACCTTC,CASSLSPHISRYGYTF
TRBJ2-2,once,TRBV19,NA,TGTGCCAGTAGAGGGGATGCGGGTTCAGCCGGGGAGCTGTTTTTT,CASRGDAGSAGELFF
TRBJ2-5,NA,TRBV9,NA,TGTGCCAGCAGCGTTTACGAGTCAGCGGAGACCCAGTACTTC,CASSVYESAETQYF
TRBJ2-1,NA,TRBV4-3,TRBD2,TGCGCCAGCAGCCAAGGATCGGGACTAGAGTACAATGAGCAGTTCTTC,CASSQGSGLEYNEQFF
TRBJ1-5,NA,TRBV19,TRBD1,TGTGCCAGCGGACAGGGAGCTCAGCCCCAGCATTTT,CASGQGAQPQHF
TRBJ2-1,NA,TRBV18,NA,TGTGCCAGCTCACCTCGAGCGGGCAATGAGCAGTTCTTC,CASSPRAGNEQFF
TRBJ1-5,NA,TRBV30,NA,TGTGCCTGGAACGGACAGAGTAATCAGCCCCAGCATTTT,CAWNGQSNQPQHF
TRBJ2-7,NA,TRBV7-2,NA,TGTGCCAGCAGCTTCGGGACACACGAGCAGTACTTC,CASSFGTHEQYF
TRBJ2-6,NA,TRBV5-1,NA,TGCGCCAGCAGCTCGACTTCTGGGGCCAACGTCCTGACTTTC,CASSSTSGANVLTF
TRBJ1-5,NA,TRBV27,NA,TGTGCCACCCGGAAAAGATTGGATAGCAATCAGCCCCAGCATTTT,CATRKRLDSNQPQHF
TRBJ2-3,NA,TRBV2,TRBD1,TGTGCCAGCATCAAGGGACAGAACAGATTGGCAGATACGCAGTATTTT,CASIKGQNRLADTQYF
TRBJ2-1,NA,TRBV7-6,NA,TGTGCCAGCAGCTTAGGTGAGATCCACAATGAGCAGTTCTTC,CASSLGEIHNEQFF
TRBJ2-1,NA,TRBV5-4,TRBD1,TGTGCCAGCAGCTCCGACAGGGGACATGAGCAGTTCTTC,CASSSDRGHEQFF
TRBJ1-4,NA,TRBV18,TRBD1,TGTGCCAGCTCACGGGGACAGACCCCAACTAATGAAAAACTGTTTTTT,CASSRGQTPTNEKLFF
TRBJ1-5,NA,TRBV28,NA,TGTGCCAGCAGTTTGCCGACCGGGAATCAGCCCCAGCATTTT,CASSLPTGNQPQHF
TRBJ2-1,NA,TRBV9,TRBD2,TGTGCCAGCAGCGTAGGGCTAGCGGACTACAATGAGCAGTTCTTC,CASSVGLADYNEQFF
TRBJ2-7,NA,TRBV9,NA,TGTGCCAGCAGCCCCAGCCCGGGGTCGGTCGGCTACGAGCAGTACTTC,CASSPSPGSVGYEQYF
TRBJ2-5,NA,TRBV6-5,NA,TGTGCCAGCAGTCTCGGGGATGTGTGGGAGACCCAGTACTTC,CASSLGDVWETQYF
TRBJ1-1,NA,TRBV7-9,NA,TGTGCCAGCAGCTTAAAGTACCAGGCTTGGGGCACTGAAGCTTTCTTT,CASSLKYQAWGTEAFF
TRBJ1-6,NA,TRBV30,NA,TGTGCCAGCAGCCGGGAAGATAATTCACCCCTCCACTTT,CASSREDNSPLHF